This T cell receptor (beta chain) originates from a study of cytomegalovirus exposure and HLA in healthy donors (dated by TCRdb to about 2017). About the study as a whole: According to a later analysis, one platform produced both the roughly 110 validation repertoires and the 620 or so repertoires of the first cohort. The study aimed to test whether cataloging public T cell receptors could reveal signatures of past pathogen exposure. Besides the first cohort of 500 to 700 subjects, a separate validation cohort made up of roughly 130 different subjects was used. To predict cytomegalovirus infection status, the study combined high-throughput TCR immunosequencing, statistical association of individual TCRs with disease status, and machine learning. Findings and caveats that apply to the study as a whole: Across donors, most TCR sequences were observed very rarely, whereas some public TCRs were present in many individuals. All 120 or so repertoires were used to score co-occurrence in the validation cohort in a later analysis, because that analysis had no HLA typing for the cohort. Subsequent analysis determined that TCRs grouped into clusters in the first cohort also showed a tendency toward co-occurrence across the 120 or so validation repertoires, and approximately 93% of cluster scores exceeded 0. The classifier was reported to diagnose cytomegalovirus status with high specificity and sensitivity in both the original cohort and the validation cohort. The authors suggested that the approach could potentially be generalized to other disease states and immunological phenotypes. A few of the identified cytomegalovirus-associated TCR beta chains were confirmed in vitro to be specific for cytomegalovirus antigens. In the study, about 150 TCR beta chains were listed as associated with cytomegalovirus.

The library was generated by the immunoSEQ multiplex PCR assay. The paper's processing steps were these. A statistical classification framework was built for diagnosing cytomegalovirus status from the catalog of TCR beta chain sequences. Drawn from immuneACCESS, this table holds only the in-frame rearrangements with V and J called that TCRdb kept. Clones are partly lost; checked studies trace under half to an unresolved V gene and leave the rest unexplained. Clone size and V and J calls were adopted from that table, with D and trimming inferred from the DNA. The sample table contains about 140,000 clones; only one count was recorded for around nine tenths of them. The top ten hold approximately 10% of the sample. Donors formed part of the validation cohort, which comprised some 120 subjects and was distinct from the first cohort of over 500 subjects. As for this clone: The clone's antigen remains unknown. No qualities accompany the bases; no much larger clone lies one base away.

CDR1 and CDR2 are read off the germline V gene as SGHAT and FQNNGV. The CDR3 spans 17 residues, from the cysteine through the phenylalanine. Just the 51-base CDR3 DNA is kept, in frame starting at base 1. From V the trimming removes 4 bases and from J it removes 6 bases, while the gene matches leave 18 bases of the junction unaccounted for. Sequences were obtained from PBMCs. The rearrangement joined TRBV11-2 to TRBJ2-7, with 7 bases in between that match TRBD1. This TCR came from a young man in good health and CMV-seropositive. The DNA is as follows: TGTGCCAGCAGCTCACCTGCAAAGACAGGGTCGGTCGGCGAGCAGTACTTC. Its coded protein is CASSSPAKTGSVGEQYF. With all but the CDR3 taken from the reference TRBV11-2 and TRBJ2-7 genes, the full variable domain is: EAGVAQSPRYKIIEKRQSVAFWCNPISGHATLYWYQQILGQGPKLLIQFQNNGVVDDSQLPKDRFSAERLKGVDSTLKIQPAKLEDSAVYLCASSSPAKTGSVGEQYFGPGTRLTVT.